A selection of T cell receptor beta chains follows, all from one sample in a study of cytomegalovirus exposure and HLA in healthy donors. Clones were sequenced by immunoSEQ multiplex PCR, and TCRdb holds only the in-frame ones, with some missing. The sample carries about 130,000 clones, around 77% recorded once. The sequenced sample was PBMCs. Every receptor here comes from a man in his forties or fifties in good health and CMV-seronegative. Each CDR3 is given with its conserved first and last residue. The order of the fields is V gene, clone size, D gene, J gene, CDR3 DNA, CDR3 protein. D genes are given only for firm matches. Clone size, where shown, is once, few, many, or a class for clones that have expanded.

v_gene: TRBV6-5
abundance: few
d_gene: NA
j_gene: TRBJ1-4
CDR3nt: TGTGCCAGCAGGGGCCGGAGGGGTCGCGGTGAAAAACTGTTTTTT
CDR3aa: CASRGRRGRGEKLFF

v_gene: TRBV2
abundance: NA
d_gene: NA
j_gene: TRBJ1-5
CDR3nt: TGTGCCAGCAGTACAGCTTATAGCAATCAGCCCCAGCATTTT
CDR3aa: CASSTAYSNQPQHF

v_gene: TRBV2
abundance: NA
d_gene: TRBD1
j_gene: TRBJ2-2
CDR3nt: TGTGCCAGCAGTGGACAGGGGACCGGGGAGCTGTTTTTT
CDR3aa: CASSGQGTGELFF

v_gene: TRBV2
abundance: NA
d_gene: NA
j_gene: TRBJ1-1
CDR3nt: TGTGCCAGCCTCGTCACTGAAGCTTTCTTT
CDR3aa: CASLVTEAFF

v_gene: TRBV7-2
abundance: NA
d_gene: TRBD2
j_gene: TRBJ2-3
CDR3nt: TGTGCCAGCAGCCCACTACTAGCGGGAGGGCATGATACGCAGTATTTT
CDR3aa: CASSPLLAGGHDTQYF

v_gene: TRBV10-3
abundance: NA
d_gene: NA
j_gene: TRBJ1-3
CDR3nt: TGTGCCATCAGTGGCGGGACTGGAAACACCATATATTTT
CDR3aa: CAISGGTGNTIYF

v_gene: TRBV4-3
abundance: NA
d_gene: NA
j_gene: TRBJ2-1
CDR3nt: TGCGCCAGCAGCCAAGTATCGGACTGGAATAGTGAGCAGTTCTTC
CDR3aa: CASSQVSDWNSEQFF

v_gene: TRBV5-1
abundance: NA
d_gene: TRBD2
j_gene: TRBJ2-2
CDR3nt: TGCGCCAGTAGCGGGAGAGGAAACACCGGGGAGCTGTTTTTT
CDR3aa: CASSGRGNTGELFF

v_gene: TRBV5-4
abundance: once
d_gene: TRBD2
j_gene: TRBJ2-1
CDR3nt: TGTGCCAGCAGCTTTCAACTAGCGAGCTCCTACAATGAGCAGTTCTTC
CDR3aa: CASSFQLASSYNEQFF

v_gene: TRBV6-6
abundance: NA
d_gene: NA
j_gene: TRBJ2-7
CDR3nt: TGTGCCAGCAGTTACCTACGGGACAAAGGGGAGCAGTACTTC
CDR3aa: CASSYLRDKGEQYF

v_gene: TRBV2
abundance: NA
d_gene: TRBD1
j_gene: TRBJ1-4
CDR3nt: TGTGCCAGCAGGTTAGGACAGGGTGACACTGAAAAACTGTTTTTT
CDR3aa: CASRLGQGDTEKLFF

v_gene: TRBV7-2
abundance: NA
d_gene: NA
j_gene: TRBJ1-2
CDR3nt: TGTGCCAGCAGCTACGGTGGGGCAGCCCTTAACTATGGCTACACCTTC
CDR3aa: CASSYGGAALNYGYTF

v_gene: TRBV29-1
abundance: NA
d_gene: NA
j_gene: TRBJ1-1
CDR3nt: TGCAGCGGCGAAGCTGGACAAAGGAACACTGAAGCTTTCTTT
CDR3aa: CSGEAGQRNTEAFF

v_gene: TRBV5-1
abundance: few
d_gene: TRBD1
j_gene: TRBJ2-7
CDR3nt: TGCGCCAGCAGCCCCGGGACAGGTGAAGGCGAGCAGTACTTC
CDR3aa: CASSPGTGEGEQYF

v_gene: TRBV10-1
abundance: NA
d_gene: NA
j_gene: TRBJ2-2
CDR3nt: TGCGCCAGCAGTGAGTCAGGGACACTAACCGGGGAGCTGTTTTTT
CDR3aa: CASSESGTLTGELFF

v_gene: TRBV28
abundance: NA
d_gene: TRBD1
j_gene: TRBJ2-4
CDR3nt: TGTGCCAGCAGTTTCAGGACAGGGGTAAAAAACATTCAGTACTTC
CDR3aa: CASSFRTGVKNIQYF

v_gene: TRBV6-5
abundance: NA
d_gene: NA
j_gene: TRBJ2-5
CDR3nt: TGTGCCAGCAGGGCTCCCCAAGAGACCCAGTACTTC
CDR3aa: CASRAPQETQYF

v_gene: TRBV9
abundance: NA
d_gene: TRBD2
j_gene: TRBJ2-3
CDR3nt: TGTGCCAGCAGCGCCCGACTAGCGGGGGGCACAGATACGCAGTATTTT
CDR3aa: CASSARLAGGTDTQYF

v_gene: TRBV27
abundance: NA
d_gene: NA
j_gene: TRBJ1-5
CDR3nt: TGTGCCAGCAGTTTAAACGGCCCTCCGGTTGGAGGGCAGCCCCAGCATTTT
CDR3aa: CASSLNGPPVGGQPQHF

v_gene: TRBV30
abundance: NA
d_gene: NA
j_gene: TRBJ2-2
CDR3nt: TGTGCCTGGAGTCTTCCGAACACCGGGGAGCTGTTTTTT
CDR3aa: CAWSLPNTGELFF

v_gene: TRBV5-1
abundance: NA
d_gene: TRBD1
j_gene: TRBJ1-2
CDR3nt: TGCGCCAGCAGCCGACAGGGCAGCTATGGCTACACCTTC
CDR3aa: CASSRQGSYGYTF

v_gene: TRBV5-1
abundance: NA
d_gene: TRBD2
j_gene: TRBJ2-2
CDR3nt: TGCGCCAGCAGTCGGCGGGAGGGAAACACCGGGGAGCTGTTTTTT
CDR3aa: CASSRREGNTGELFF

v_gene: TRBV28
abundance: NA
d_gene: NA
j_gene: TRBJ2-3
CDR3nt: TGTGCCAGCAGTATATTACGGGACTCCTTGGGAGGCACAGATACGCAGTATTTT
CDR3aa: CASSILRDSLGGTDTQYF

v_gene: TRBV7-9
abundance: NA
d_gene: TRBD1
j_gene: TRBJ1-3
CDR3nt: TGTGCCAGCAGCTTAACAGGACAGGGTGGCAACACCATATATTTT
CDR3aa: CASSLTGQGGNTIYF

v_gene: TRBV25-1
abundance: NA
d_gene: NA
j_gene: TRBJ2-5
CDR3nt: TGTGCCAGCAGTGAATTTAGCGGACAAGAGACCCAGTACTTC
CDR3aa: CASSEFSGQETQYF

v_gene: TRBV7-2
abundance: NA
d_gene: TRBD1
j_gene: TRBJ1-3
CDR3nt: TGTGCCAGCAGCCTCCGACAGGGAGCCGGAAACACCATATATTTT
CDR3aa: CASSLRQGAGNTIYF

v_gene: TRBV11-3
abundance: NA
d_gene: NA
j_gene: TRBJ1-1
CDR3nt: TGTGCCAGCAGCCCACACAGGGCTGGTGAAGCTTTCTTT
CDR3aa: CASSPHRAGEAFF

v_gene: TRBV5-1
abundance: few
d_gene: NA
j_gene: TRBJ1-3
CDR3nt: TGCGCCAGCAGCCGGGGGGGAGAATCTGGAAACACCATATATTTT
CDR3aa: CASSRGGESGNTIYF

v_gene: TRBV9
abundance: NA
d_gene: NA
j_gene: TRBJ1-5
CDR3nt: TGTGCCAGCAGCGTACGCCGGGAAGGGGGATGCAATCAGCCCCAGCATTTT
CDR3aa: CASSVRREGGCNQPQHF

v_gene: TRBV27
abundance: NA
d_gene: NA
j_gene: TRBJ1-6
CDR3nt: TGTGCCAGCAAACTCGGGGGGAATTCACCCCTCCACTTT
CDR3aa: CASKLGGNSPLHF

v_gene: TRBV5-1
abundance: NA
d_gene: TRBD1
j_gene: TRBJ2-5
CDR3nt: TGCGCCAGCAGCTCGGGACAGGCCCAAGAGACCCAGTACTTC
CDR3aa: CASSSGQAQETQYF

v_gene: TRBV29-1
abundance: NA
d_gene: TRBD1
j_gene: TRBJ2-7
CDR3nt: TGCAGCGTGGGGCCCCGGACAGGGGCTTACGAGCAGTACTTC
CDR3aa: CSVGPRTGAYEQYF

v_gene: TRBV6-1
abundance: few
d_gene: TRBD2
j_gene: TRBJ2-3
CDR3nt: TGTGCCAGCAGCAGACTAGCGGGAGGCACAGATACGCAGTATTTT
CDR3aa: CASSRLAGGTDTQYF